The TCR beta chain described here comes from a study of cytomegalovirus exposure and HLA in healthy donors. Regarding the study as a whole: In a later analysis, HLA-associated TCR beta chains were more clonally expanded than equally common others. The study labeled fewer than 200 TCR beta chains cytomegalovirus-associated. Roughly even sequencing depth across donors was the assumption behind the presence/absence analyses.

A remark on this clone: Its antigen remains unidentified. A junction end diverges from the germline sequence, so it may reflect a read error.

This CDR3 comprises 17 residues. CDR1 and CDR2 from the germline V gene are MGHRA and YSYEKL. Vbeta (60) and Jbeta (13) primers were used in the PCR. Profiled with immunoSEQ multiplex PCR; TCRdb holds only in-frame clones, not every one. The sample lists about 140,000 clones; 76% were seen once. The TCR originated in a man aged 18-30 years in good health and CMV-seronegative. The specimen sequenced was PBMCs. The chain recombines TRBV4-1 with TRBJ2-1; the match to TRBD2 covers 11 bases. The CDR3 DNA reads TGCGCCAGCAGCGAAGAAGCCGGGACTAGCGGCTACAATGAGCAGTTCTTC. This codes for CASSEEAGTSGYNEQFF.